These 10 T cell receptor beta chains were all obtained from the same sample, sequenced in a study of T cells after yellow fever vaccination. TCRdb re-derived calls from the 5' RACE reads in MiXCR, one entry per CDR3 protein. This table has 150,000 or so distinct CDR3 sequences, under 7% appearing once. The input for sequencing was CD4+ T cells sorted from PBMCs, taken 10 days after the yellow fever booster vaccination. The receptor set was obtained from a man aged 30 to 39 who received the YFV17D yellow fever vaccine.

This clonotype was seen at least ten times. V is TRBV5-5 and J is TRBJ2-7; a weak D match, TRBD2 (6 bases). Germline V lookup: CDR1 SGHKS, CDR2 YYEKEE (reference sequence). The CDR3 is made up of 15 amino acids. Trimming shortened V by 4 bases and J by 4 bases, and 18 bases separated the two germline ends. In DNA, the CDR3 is TGTGCCAGCAGCCGGGGAGTCTCAGGAGGGTACGAGCAGTACTTC. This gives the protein CASSRGVSGGYEQYF.

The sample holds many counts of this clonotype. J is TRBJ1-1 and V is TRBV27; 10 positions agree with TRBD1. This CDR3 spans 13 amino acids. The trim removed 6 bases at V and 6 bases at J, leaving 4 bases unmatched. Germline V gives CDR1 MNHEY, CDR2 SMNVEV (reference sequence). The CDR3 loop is CASRLGQGAEAFF. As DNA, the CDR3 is TGTGCCAGCAGACTCGGACAGGGGGCTGAAGCTTTCTTT.

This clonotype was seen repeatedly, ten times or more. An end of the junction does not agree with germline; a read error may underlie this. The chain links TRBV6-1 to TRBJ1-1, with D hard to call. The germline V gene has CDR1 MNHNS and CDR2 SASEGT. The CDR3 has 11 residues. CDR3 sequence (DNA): TGTGCCAGCCGAGAAACGAGCGGACCTTTGTTT. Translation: CASRETSGPLF.

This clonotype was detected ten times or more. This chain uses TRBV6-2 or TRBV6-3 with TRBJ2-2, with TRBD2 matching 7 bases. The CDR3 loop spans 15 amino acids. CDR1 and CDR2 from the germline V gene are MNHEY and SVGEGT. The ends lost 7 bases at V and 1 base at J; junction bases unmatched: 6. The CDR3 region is CASNREGQNTGELFF. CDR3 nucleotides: TGTGCCAGCAATAGGGAGGGCCAGAACACCGGGGAGCTGTTTTTT.

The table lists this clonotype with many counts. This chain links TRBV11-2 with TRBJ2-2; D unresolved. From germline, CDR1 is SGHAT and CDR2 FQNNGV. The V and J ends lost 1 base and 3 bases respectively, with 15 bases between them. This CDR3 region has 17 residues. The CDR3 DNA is TGTGCCAGCAGCTTAGGAACCTATCGGCGTTACACCGGGGAGCTGTTTTTT. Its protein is CASSLGTYRRYTGELFF.

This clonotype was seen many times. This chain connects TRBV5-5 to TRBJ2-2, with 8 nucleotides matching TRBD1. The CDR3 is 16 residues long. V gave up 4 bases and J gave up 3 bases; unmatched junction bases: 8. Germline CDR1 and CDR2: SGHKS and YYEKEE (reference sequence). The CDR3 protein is CASSRTHRGDTGELFF. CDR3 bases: TGTGCCAGCAGCCGGACCCACAGGGGGGACACCGGGGAGCTGTTTTTT.

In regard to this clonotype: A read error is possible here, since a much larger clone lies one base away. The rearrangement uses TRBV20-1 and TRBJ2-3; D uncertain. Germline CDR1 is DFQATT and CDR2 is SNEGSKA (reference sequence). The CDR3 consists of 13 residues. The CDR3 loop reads CSAPGTPTDAQYF. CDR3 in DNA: TGCAGTGCCCCCGGCACTCCCACAGATGCGCAGTATTTT.

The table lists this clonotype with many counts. The CDR3 spells CASSTQGTQPQHF. CDR3 in DNA: TGTGCCAGCAGTACACAGGGGACTCAGCCCCAGCATTTT. The V and J genes are TRBV6-6 and TRBJ1-5; 7 bases align to TRBD1. The CDR3 length is 13 residues. Germline trimming cut 5 bases from V and 6 bases from J; bases unmatched to any gene: 4. Germline-derived CDR1 and CDR2 are MNHNY and SVGAGI (reference sequence).

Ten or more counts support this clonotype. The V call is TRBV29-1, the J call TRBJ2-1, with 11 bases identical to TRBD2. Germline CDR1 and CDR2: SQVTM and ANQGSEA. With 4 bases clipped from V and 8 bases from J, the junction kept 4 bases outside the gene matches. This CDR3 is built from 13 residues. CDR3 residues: CSVALAGAHEQFF. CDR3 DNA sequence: TGCAGCGTTGCACTAGCGGGAGCGCATGAGCAGTTCTTC.

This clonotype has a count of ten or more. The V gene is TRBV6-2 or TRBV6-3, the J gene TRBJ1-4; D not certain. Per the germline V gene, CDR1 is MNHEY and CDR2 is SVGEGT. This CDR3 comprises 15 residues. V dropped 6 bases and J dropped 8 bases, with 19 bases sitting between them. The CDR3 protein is CASSSVDEIGEKLFF. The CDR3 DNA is TGTGCCAGCAGCTCCGTGGACGAAATCGGGGAAAAACTGTTTTTT.